A single sample is the source of the 8 T cell receptor beta chains below, sequenced in a study of T cell responses to AZD1222 COVID-19 vaccine. TCRdb's copy holds only in-frame clones and misses some; the assay was immunoSEQ multiplex PCR. There are approximately 180,000 clones in the sample; 70% to 90% occur only once, and roughly 26% lies in the top ten. The sample in question was peripheral blood, obtained 28 days after the second AZD1222 dose. The source of these receptors is an adult who received the AZD1222 COVID-19 vaccine.

V usage is TRBV12-3 or TRBV12-4 and J usage is TRBJ2-7, with D possibly being TRBD2 (5 bases). The CDR3 spans 12 residues. The ends were cut back, 5 bases at V and 6 bases at J, with 11 bases in the middle. This CDR3 is CASSPRGSEQYF. The CDR3 DNA follows: TGTGCCAGCAGTCCTCGGGGATCCGAGCAGTACTTC.

This chain joins TRBV7-2 and TRBJ2-2, with D unclear. Germline V CDR1 and CDR2: SGHTA, FQGNSA. V lost 7 bases to trimming and J lost 6 bases, with 6 bases between them. The CDR3 contains 11 residues. For the CDR3, the DNA is TGTGCCAGCACCCGAGCCGGGGAGCTGTTTTTT. Its protein is CASTRAGELFF.

The V call is TRBV5-1, the J call TRBJ2-5; D ambiguous. The V end lost 5 bases, the J end lost 1 base, and 9 bases lay between the germline ends. CDR1 SGHRS and CDR2 YFSETQ come from the germline V gene. This CDR3 is 13 amino acids long. DNA of the CDR3: TGCGCCAGCAGGGTACAGTTCCAAGAGACCCAGTACTTC. Residues: CASRVQFQETQYF. The variable domain in full, completed from reference TRBV5-1 and TRBJ2-5, reads KAGVTQTPRYLIKTRGQQVTLSCSPISGHRSVSWYQQTPGQGLQFLFEYFSETQRNKGNFPGRFSGRQFSNSRSEMNVSTLELGDSALYLCASRVQFQETQYFGPGTRLLVL.

V gene TRBV6-2 or TRBV6-3 combines with J gene TRBJ1-5, with 11 bases fitting TRBD1. From germline, CDR1 is MNHEY and CDR2 SVGEGT. V lost 6 bases and J lost 6; bases outside the gene matches: 10. The CDR3 consists of 16 residues. The CDR3 region is CASSTLRTGGGQPQHF. The CDR3 DNA is TGTGCCAGCAGCACCCTTAGGACAGGGGGCGGTCAGCCCCAGCATTTT.

This sequence joins TRBV25-1 and TRBJ2-1; no clear D. Germline V gene sequence: CDR1 MGHDK, CDR2 SYGVNS. This CDR3 spans 14 amino acids. The ends were cut back, 6 bases at V and 1 base at J, with 10 bases in the middle. In DNA form, the CDR3 reads TGTGCCAGCAGGGAAGGGTCATCCTACAATGAGCAGTTCTTC. This sequence encodes CASREGSSYNEQFF. Drawing the rest from reference TRBV25-1 and TRBJ2-1, the complete variable domain is EADIYQTPRYLVIGTGKKITLECSQTMGHDKMYWYQQDPGMELHLIHYSYGVNSTEKGDLSSESTVSRIRTEHFPLTLESARPSHTSQYLCASREGSSYNEQFFGPGTRLTVL.

The chain couples TRBV9 to TRBJ1-4; D gene unclear. The germline V gene has CDR1 SGDLS and CDR2 YYNGEE. Trimming removed 1 base at V and 3 bases at J, with 10 bases between. This CDR3 is built from 15 residues. The CDR3, as DNA: TGTGCCAGCAGCGTACGGGGAACCGCTAATGAAAAACTGTTTTTT. Encoded protein: CASSVRGTANEKLFF.

The chain has TRBV28 and TRBJ1-1; D perhaps matches TRBD1 (5 bases). Trimming removed 7 bases from V and 0 bases from J, with 12 bases in between. The CDR3 runs 14 residues. Germline V gene lookup returns CDR1 MDHEN and CDR2 SYDVKM. The CDR3 sequence is CASTPLTVNTEAFF. The CDR3 DNA follows: TGTGCCAGCACCCCCCTGACAGTGAACACTGAAGCTTTCTTT.

The J gene is TRBJ1-4, the V gene TRBV15; maybe TRBD1 (6 bases). Trimming removed 0 bases from V and 2 bases from J, with 10 bases in between. Germline values: CDR1 LNHNV, CDR2 YYDKDF (reference sequence). The CDR3 totals 16 residues. In nucleotides, the CDR3 is TGTGCCACCAGCAGAGAGCAGGGGACGACTAATGAAAAACTGTTTTTT. Protein product: CATSREQGTTNEKLFF.